The 20 T cell receptor beta chains listed next were all sequenced from one sample in a study of shared clonotypes between healthy human individuals. The protocol was immunoSEQ multiplex PCR, while the TCRdb copy is restricted to in-frame clones and leaves out a portion. The sample records about 1,500,000 clones, roughly 97% being singletons. Sample: naive CD4+ T cells sorted from blood. Subset given: CD45RA+ positively selected. All receptors derive from a man younger than 45 in good health.

This sequence joins TRBV7-8 and TRBJ1-6; 9 nucleotides match TRBD1. Losses at the gene ends were 5 bases for V and 10 bases for J; bases not matched to a gene: 9. The germline V gene encodes CDR1 SGHVS and CDR2 FQNEAQ. The CDR3 runs to 15 residues. The CDR3 protein is CASSPTGTGYSPLHF. In nucleotides, the CDR3 is TGTGCCAGCAGCCCTACCGGGACAGGGTACTCACCCCTCCACTTT. The full variable domain, in which reference TRBV7-8 and TRBJ1-6 provide the parts outside the CDR3, is GAGVSQSPRYKVAKRGQDVALRCDPISGHVSLFWYQQALGQGPEFLTYFQNEAQLDKSGLPSDRFFAERPEGSVSTLKIQRTQQEDSAVYLCASSPTGTGYSPLHFGNGTRLTVT.

Details on this clone: This specimen includes other DNA sequences encoding the same CDR3. The chain combines TRBV5-1 with TRBJ2-3; D remains ambiguous. Germline CDR1 SGHRS, CDR2 YFSETQ. The CDR3 has 13 residues. Trimming took 0 bases from V and 6 from J, leaving 8 bases between them. CDR3 sequence: CASSLEGSDTQYF. Written as DNA, the CDR3 is TGCGCCAGCAGCTTGGAAGGGTCCGATACGCAGTATTTT.

As concerns this clone: The same CDR3 can be traced to other DNA sequences in this sample. The chain employs TRBV7-9 and TRBJ1-5, with 8 bases aligning to TRBD1. The germline gives CDR1 SEHNR, CDR2 FQNEAQ (reference sequence). The J segment lost 2 bases and the V segment lost 0 bases, leaving 0 bases of the junction unmatched. The CDR3 runs to 15 residues. The CDR3 sequence: CASSLADRGNQPQHF. As DNA, the CDR3 is TGTGCCAGCAGCTTAGCGGACAGGGGCAATCAGCCCCAGCATTTT.

This clone was found once. The V and J genes are TRBV5-5 and TRBJ2-1, with D tentatively TRBD2 (6 bases). Germline values: CDR1 SGHKS, CDR2 YYEKEE (reference sequence). V was clipped by 4 bases and J by 0 bases, with 11 bases between them. This CDR3 is built from 15 residues. The CDR3 nucleotides read TGTGCCAGCAGCGTGGTCGGGGGCTCCTACAATGAGCAGTTCTTC. This sequence encodes CASSVVGGSYNEQFF.

V is TRBV10-3 and J is TRBJ2-1, with D possibly matching TRBD1 (6 bases). V shed 11 bases and J shed 5 bases, with 16 bases lying between them. From germline, CDR1 is ENHRY and CDR2 SYGVKD. The CDR3 length is 13 residues. The CDR3 sequence is CACQGTPDNEQFF. DNA for the CDR3: TGTGCCTGCCAAGGGACACCGGACAATGAGCAGTTCTTC.

The chain combines TRBV6-6 with TRBJ1-2; 7 nucleotides align to TRBD1. This CDR3 contains 14 residues. With V trimmed by 5 bases and J by 1 base, 4 bases remained unmatched. Germline V gives CDR1 MNHNY, CDR2 SVGAGI (reference sequence). The CDR3 coding sequence is TGTGCCAGCAGTCTCAGGGGGGATAACTATGGCTACACCTTC. Residues: CASSLRGDNYGYTF.

V usage is TRBV28 and J usage is TRBJ2-7, with D possibly matching TRBD1 (6 bases). CDR1 and CDR2 (germline): MDHEN, SYDVKM. The CDR3 is made up of 13 amino acids. The V and J ends lost 1 base and 2 bases respectively, with 6 bases between them. The CDR3 coding sequence is TGTGCCAGCAGTTTATACAGGGCCTACGAGCAGTACTTC. Protein product: CASSLYRAYEQYF. The variable domain in full, completed from reference TRBV28 and TRBJ2-7, reads DVKVTQSSRYLVKRTGEKVFLECVQDMDHENMFWYRQDPGLGLRLIYFSYDVKMKEKGDIPEGYSVSREKKERFSLILESASTNQTSMYLCASSLYRAYEQYFGPGTRLTVT.

The chain uses TRBV29-1 and TRBJ2-1; TRBD1 matches 7 bases. V gave up 7 bases and J gave up 9 bases; unmatched junction bases: 6. CDR1 and CDR2 (germline): SQVTM, ANQGSEA. The CDR3 spans 11 residues. The CDR3 spells CSGKGAGEQFF. The DNA for the CDR3 is TGCAGCGGGAAGGGGGCTGGTGAGCAGTTCTTC.

V and J are TRBV5-1 and TRBJ2-2; 9 positions match TRBD2. CDR1 is SGHRS, CDR2 YFSETQ, per germline. The V and J ends lost 0 bases and 5 bases, in that order; junction bases with no gene match: 11. The CDR3 runs to 18 residues. CDR3 protein: CASSLALSGSMRTGELFF. CDR3 DNA sequence: TGCGCCAGCAGCTTGGCCCTTAGCGGGAGTATGCGGACCGGGGAGCTGTTTTTT.

This chain joins TRBV28 and TRBJ1-1, with unresolved D. The CDR3 totals 12 residues. V was shortened by 5 bases and J by 11 bases, with 15 bases between the two germline ends. Germline V gene data show CDR1 as MDHEN and CDR2 as SYDVKM. CDR3: CASSPAGGFAFF. The DNA of the CDR3 is TGTGCCAGCAGTCCCGCGGGAGGGTTTGCTTTCTTT.

The V gene is TRBV11-2, the J gene TRBJ2-7; D might be TRBD1 or TRBD2, each matching 5 bases. The germline V gene has CDR1 SGHAT and CDR2 FQNNGV. The CDR3 totals 14 residues. Trimming left V 5 bases short and J 4 bases short, with 15 bases between. The CDR3 spells CASSNRDLPYEQYF. The CDR3 DNA is TGTGCCAGCAGCAACCGGGACCTTCCTTACGAGCAGTACTTC.

The V gene is TRBV9, the J gene TRBJ2-3; 8 nucleotides align to TRBD2. The J segment lost 2 bases and the V segment lost 2 bases, leaving 13 bases of the junction unmatched. The CDR3 is made up of 18 amino acids. The germline CDR1 and CDR2 sequences are SGDLS and YYNGEE. For the CDR3, the DNA is TGTGCCAGCAGCGTTGGTCTTCGGGAGGGCCGTTTCACAGATACGCAGTATTTT. It translates to CASSVGLREGRFTDTQYF.

This clone appeared once. The J gene is TRBJ2-2, the V gene TRBV18; 10 nucleotides align to TRBD1. Germline V gives CDR1 KGHSH, CDR2 LQKENI. This CDR3 spans 16 amino acids. J gave up 6 bases and V 3 bases, and 7 bases lay outside the gene matches. The CDR3 region has the DNA TGTGCCAGCTCACCCCCGGGACAGGGGATGTCCGGGGAGCTGTTTTTT. Translation gives CASSPPGQGMSGELFF.

As for this clone: The sample carries other DNA sequences with the same CDR3. The CDR3 region has the DNA TGTGCCAGCAGTTTATCCGGGACAGTGAACACTGAAGCTTTCTTT. Protein sequence: CASSLSGTVNTEAFF. This chain links TRBV27 with TRBJ1-1, with 7 bases that match TRBD1. The CDR3 contains 15 residues. Trimming at V came to 0 bases and at J to 0 bases, leaving 1 base not matched to a gene. Germline CDR1 MNHEY, CDR2 SMNVEV (reference sequence).

In this sample, this clone turned up once. The rearrangement uses TRBV29-1 and TRBJ1-2; D not resolved. This CDR3 contains 9 residues. V dropped 3 bases and J dropped 12 bases, with 8 bases sitting between them. Germline CDR1 and CDR2: SQVTM and ANQGSEA. The CDR3 DNA is TGCAGCGTTGATCCCGGAAACACCTTC. This codes for CSVDPGNTF.

This clone occurred once. This chain uses TRBV19 with TRBJ1-1; TRBD1 is a possible D gene (5 bases). Deletions cut 7 bases from V and 7 bases from J, with 7 bases between. The CDR3 length is 10 residues. The germline V gene has CDR1 LNHDA and CDR2 SQIVND (reference sequence). This chain's CDR3 is CASTGGEAFF. Here the CDR3 DNA reads TGTGCCAGTACTGGGGGTGAAGCTTTCTTT.

The rearrangement links TRBV5-1 to TRBJ1-3; no definite D call. The CDR3 is made up of 14 amino acids. The V gene's germline CDR1 is SGHRS and CDR2 YFSETQ. The V gene lost 0 bases and the J gene lost 3 bases, with 7 bases spanning the gap. This CDR3 is CASSLDSLGNTIYF. The CDR3 DNA reads TGCGCCAGCAGCTTGGACAGCCTTGGAAACACCATATATTTT.

The genes are TRBV7-6 and TRBJ2-1, with D unresolved. CDR1 and CDR2 from the germline V gene are SGHVS and FNYEAQ. The CDR3 totals 11 residues. Trimming took off 5 bases at V and 14 bases at J, with 13 bases between the two ends. The CDR3 sequence: CASSPSENEFF. The CDR3 DNA reads as TGTGCCAGCAGCCCGAGTGAGAACGAGTTCTTC.

The chain employs TRBV18 and TRBJ2-5; 8 bases align to TRBD1. CDR1 and CDR2 (germline): KGHSH, LQKENI. V shed 6 bases, J shed 0 bases, and the junction held 6 bases outside the gene matches. The CDR3 has 15 amino acids. The CDR3 DNA reads as TGTGCCAGCTCGTCAGCAGGGGGCGACCAAGAGACCCAGTACTTC. Its protein is CASSSAGGDQETQYF. Variable domain in full (rest from reference TRBV18 and TRBJ2-5): NAGVMQNPRHLVRRRGQEARLRCSPMKGHSHVYWYRQLPEEGLKFMVYLQKENIIDESGMPKERFSAEFPKEGPSILRIQQVVRGDSAAYFCASSSAGGDQETQYFGPGTRLLVL.

This chain connects TRBV7-9 to TRBJ2-1; TRBD1 matches at 9 bases. The ends lost 6 bases at V and 9 bases at J; junction bases unmatched: 15. The CDR3 loop spans 16 amino acids. Per the germline V gene, CDR1 is SEHNR and CDR2 is FQNEAQ (reference sequence). The DNA of the CDR3 is TGTGCCAGCAGAAAGCTGAGACAGGGGGGATCAGCTGAGCAGTTCTTC. Its translation: CASRKLRQGGSAEQFF.